The clone carrying this T cell receptor beta chain was counted a single time. Its antigen is still unknown. TCRdb keeps only in-frame clones here, not all; method: immunoSEQ multiplex PCR. The top ten hold 1.5% to 2% of the sample, which has about 180,000 clones, roughly 91% seen once. This entry comes from a study of T cell responses to AZD1222 COVID-19 vaccine. General study findings and limits: Repertoires were collected only later (after the peak T cell response had occurred). An increase in Spike-specific TCR breadth and depth was observed after two AZD1222 doses. There were mostly white British donors and more females than males, and clonal diversity was possibly underestimated.

The V end lost 0 bases, the J end lost 0 bases, and 12 bases lay between the germline ends. The CDR3 has 16 amino acids. Germline CDR1 and CDR2: SGHRS and YFSETQ. V is TRBV5-1 and J is TRBJ1-1; D is undetermined. The sequence came from an adult in good health. This material consisted of peripheral blood, taken on day 0 of AZD1222 vaccination. The CDR3 sequence: CASSLERRKMNTEAFF. DNA of the CDR3: TGCGCCAGCAGCTTGGAACGTAGAAAGATGAACACTGAAGCTTTCTTT. The complete variable domain, with remaining parts taken from reference TRBV5-1 and TRBJ1-1, reads KAGVTQTPRYLIKTRGQQVTLSCSPISGHRSVSWYQQTPGQGLQFLFEYFSETQRNKGNFPGRFSGRQFSNSRSEMNVSTLELGDSALYLCASSLERRKMNTEAFFGQGTRLTVV.